This record concerns one T cell receptor beta chain sequence. The antigen it binds to is not known. No much larger clone exists at a distance of one base, and base qualities are not known. The data belong to a study of cytomegalovirus exposure and HLA in healthy donors (dated by TCRdb to about 2017). Study-level background: In an earlier analysis of approximately 640 of the donors, 250 to 300 Gb of sequence data and 90 million to 130 million unique TCR beta sequences from 150 million to 200 million T cells were reported. Roughly 300 gigabases of sequencing data and 70 million to 85 million unique TCR sequences were included in an early release covering under 650 HLA-typed donors. Of the 350 to 450 genotyped donors, 81% fell in the genetic ancestry cluster associated with self-reported Caucasian donors. The study was designed to test whether signatures of past pathogen exposure could be identified by cataloging public T cell receptors. Using immunosequencing, the study profiled T cell repertoires from 666 subjects and related those repertoires to cytomegalovirus serostatus. A separate validation cohort of roughly 110 different subjects was used in addition to the approximately 610-subject first cohort. To predict cytomegalovirus infection status, the study combined high-throughput TCR immunosequencing, statistical association of individual TCRs with disease status, and machine learning. To study patterns of TCR occurrence, a later analysis re-analyzed previously published TCR beta repertoires from 600 to 750 donors and added high-resolution HLA genotyping. The later analysis used no new phenotypic data to find candidate immune exposures, relying instead on TCR beta sequences and their occurrence across donors. To decide whether each TCR beta V gene segment behaved as functional or pseudogenic, an earlier analysis of some 600 of the donors relied on high-throughput TCR beta sequencing. Donor age, sex, ethnicity and CMV serostatus were compiled together with the repertoire data. A later genetic analysis took genome-wide SNP genotypes for 398 of the 666 donors and used that subset as a discovery cohort. Every discovery cohort repertoire had been produced on one sequencing platform. HLA typing included class I and class II loci at four-digit resolution. The number of typed donors differed by locus: roughly 629-640 for A, B, C, DRB1 and DQB1; approximately 540 for DQA1; fewer than 610 for DPA1; and around 450 for DPB1. Because of strong linkage in the cohort, roughly five DR-DQ haplotypes were treated as single units for association and clustering. Among roughly 400 genotyped donors of the cohort, an average of roughly 230,000 unique TCR beta nucleotide sequences was sequenced per donor, of which approximately 18% were non-productive. On the study overall, not on this receptor specifically: In a later analysis, the rate of TCR association differed among HLA loci, with DRB1 alleles having the most associated TCRs and HLA-C alleles having the fewest. In a later genetic analysis, fewer N-insertions in productive TCRs were reported among donors in an Asian-associated ancestry cluster than the roughly 710-donor mean. Strong co-occurrence of HLA alleles, especially DR and DQ, made assigning TCR associations to individual alleles difficult. The earlier analysis of approximately 540 of the donors excluded some 16 rarely observed V segments, including chromosome 9 orphons, because counts were too low. A cluster of highly shared sequence variants was judged likely to be a technical artifact of the sequencing pipeline. In an earlier analysis of fewer than 700 of the donors, most TCR beta V segments appeared in productive rearrangements about 87% or about 30% of the time, broadly matching IMGT annotations. Cytomegalovirus status was reported to be diagnosed by the classifier with high specificity and sensitivity in both the original and validation cohorts. The 87-base-pair reads could not distinguish some IMGT-functional V segments, including TRBV6-2 and TRBV6-3, so those segments were excluded. According to a later analysis, most CMV-associated TCR beta chains appeared to be HLA-restricted, and the HLA associations seemed to be driven largely by CMV exposure. Sequencing depth was assumed to be roughly uniform across donors in the presence/absence analyses, though that assumption may not hold. At a false discovery rate of 0.05, a later analysis linked fewer than 20,000 TCR beta sequences to specific HLA alleles. Because HLA typing was unavailable for some donors at each locus, only the typed subset was used in association tests. Several of the top co-occurrence clusters appeared to be linked to parvovirus B19, influenza, CMV and Epstein-Barr virus, according to a later analysis. Correlated functional status among segregating V segments might reflect linkage disequilibrium, but an unknown experimental factor could not be ruled out. The cohort was sequenced for TCR beta chains only, and without alpha or paired-chain data the features that could be detected were limited. The only immune exposure information available for the cohort was CMV serostatus. The study listed approximately 150 TCR beta chains as associated with cytomegalovirus. The authors suggested that the approach could potentially be extended to other disease states and immunological phenotypes. V-gene and J-gene trimming of TCR beta chains was associated with a missense DCLRE1C variant in a later genetic analysis, and the association was replicated in an independent cohort. A further reported finding was that TCR beta sequences accurately predicted the HLA-A and HLA-B alleles for most subjects in the first cohort. In a later analysis, HLA-associated TCR beta chains were found to be more clonally expanded and to have lower generation probabilities than equally common non-associated chains. While some public TCRs were present in many individuals, most TCR sequences turned up only very rarely across donors. In vitro tests confirmed that a few of the cytomegalovirus-associated TCR beta chains recognize cytomegalovirus antigens.

The CDR3 covers 15 residues, taking in both the cysteine and the phenylalanine. Of the read, only the CDR3 DNA is kept; its 45 bases are in frame from base 1. The junction shows trimming of 0 bases on V and 8 bases on J, and the gene matches do not reach 9 bases of it. CDR1 and CDR2 are drawn from the germline V gene: SGHRS, YFSETQ. Receptor libraries were prepared by the immunoSEQ multiplex PCR assay. For the multiplex PCR, a mixture combining 60 forward primers for TCR Vbeta segments and 13 reverse primers for TCR Jbeta segments was used. Amplification of the CDR3 region of rearranged TCR beta genes was performed with a multiplex PCR assay on genomic DNA. Amplified TCR beta libraries were sequenced as 87-base-pair reads on the Illumina HiSeq System. The original methods were these. In a later analysis, tens of millions of unique TCR beta chains were counted across the roughly 670 repertoires, and roughly 10 million of these chains were shared by at least two donors. Raw reads were error-corrected and collapsed into unique sequences by a nearest-neighbor algorithm in which closely related sequences were merged to remove PCR and sequencing errors. To assign V, D and J gene segments, CDR3 sequences were aligned to IMGT reference sequences. For a sequence to be retained, a match of at least six nucleotides to both a V gene segment and a J gene segment was required. A rearrangement was called productive if the CDR3 had no stop codons and remained in frame with V and J, and every other rearrangement was called non-productive. CDR3 was defined according to IMGT convention as the region running from the second conserved V-encoded cysteine to the conserved J-encoded phenylalanine. The earlier analysis of more than 450 of the donors excluded sequences that lacked an unambiguous match to a single V gene segment. An earlier analysis of some 610 of the donors called V segments functional above 56.7% productive rearrangements and segregating when the between-donor standard deviation exceeded 5%. To diagnose cytomegalovirus status from the catalog of TCR beta chain sequences, a statistical classification framework was built. A later analysis assigned V and J genes by comparing TCR nucleotide sequences with IMGT/GENE-DB human TR gene sequences. In a later analysis, CDR3 sequences and most-parsimonious VDJ recombination scenarios were assigned using the TCRdist pipeline. A later analysis defined each TCR beta chain by its CDR3 amino acid sequence plus V-gene family, and excluded reads lacking a unique V-gene family. As a way to deal with suspected cross-contamination and a sequencing artifact, a later analysis dropped hundreds of nucleotide sequences that were highly shared and had low generation probability. For each public chain, a later analysis derived a clonal expansion index from normalized ranks of inferred template counts within each repertoire. In a later analysis, generation probabilities were computed using a VDJ recombination model fitted to out-of-frame rearrangements, and the results were checked against IGoR. A later analysis scored TCR-TCR, TCR-HLA and TCR-CMV co-occurrence with hypergeometric tests, applying a repertoire-size bias correction to TCR pairs. To estimate false discovery rates, a later analysis permuted the HLA or CMV assignments 20 times. A later analysis grouped co-occurring TCRs with DBSCAN, adding TCRdist sequence similarity when clustering within HLA-allele-positive subsets. Repertoires with fewer than 30,000 or more than 120,000 public chains, plus five repertoires with anomalous nucleotide sharing, were excluded from co-occurrence clustering. TCRdb stores this immuneACCESS table with in-frame sequences only. Part of the clones is absent; in the studies checked, under half of the shortfall reflects unresolved V genes, and no reason is known for the rest. V and J calls and clone size are as listed in that table; D and trimming were resolved from the DNA. The sample records about 100,000 clones, 65% to 80% of which are singletons. Jointly, the top ten make up roughly 15% of the sample.

The cohort consisted of more than 650 healthy bone marrow donors. At the time of sampling, every cohort member was nominally healthy, though immune exposures that went unrecorded were likely present. The donor tested CMV seropositive and was one of the 289 seropositive cohort members. A peripheral blood sample was provided by each donor, and peripheral blood mononuclear cells were used for TCR beta sequencing. Genomic DNA extraction from the blood cell samples was performed with the Qiagen DNeasy Blood Extraction Kit. This TCR was recovered from a woman aged 18-29 years in good health and CMV-seropositive. The chain employs TRBV5-1 and TRBJ2-3, and TRBD1 aligns with 7 junction nucleotides. Sequenced material: PBMCs. The bases are TGCGCCAGCAGCTTGGGTCAGGGGGAGTTTGTTACGCAGTATTTT. It specifies CASSLGQGEFVTQYF. The full variable domain, completed from the reference TRBV5-1 and TRBJ2-3 proteins outside the CDR3, reads KAGVTQTPRYLIKTRGQQVTLSCSPISGHRSVSWYQQTPGQGLQFLFEYFSETQRNKGNFPGRFSGRQFSNSRSEMNVSTLELGDSALYLCASSLGQGEFVTQYFGPGTRLTVL.